These 21 T cell receptor beta chains came from one sample sequenced in a study of blood T cell repertoires in COVID-19. Sequencing used immunoSEQ multiplex PCR; TCRdb keeps in-frame clones, though not all of them. The data show roughly 260,000 clones, around 90% seen once. Material: PBMCs or T cells enriched from blood (not recorded which). All receptors derive from a human donor in a cohort exposed to, infected with or recovered from COVID-19 (not recorded which). The donor label of this sample is uncertain.

This chain joins TRBV11-2 and TRBJ1-4; D is unclear. V lost 4 bases and J 7 bases, leaving 22 bases between the germline ends. Germline V gives CDR1 SGHAT, CDR2 FQNNGV. The CDR3 has 17 amino acids. The CDR3 protein is CASSSLGVGLGGEKLFF. CDR3 nucleotide sequence: TGTGCCAGCAGCTCCCTTGGTGTTGGGCTCGGAGGTGAAAAACTGTTTTTT.

The chain has TRBV5-4 and TRBJ2-3; TRBD1 matches at 9 bases. The CDR3 runs 14 residues. V was clipped by 4 bases and J by 4 bases; unmatched bases: 4. Germline CDR1 reads SGHNT; CDR2 reads YYREEE (reference sequence). This CDR3 is CASSPGQGADTQYF. The DNA for the CDR3 is TGTGCCAGCAGCCCGGGACAGGGCGCAGATACGCAGTATTTT.

This chain links TRBV11-2 with TRBJ2-7; TRBD2 aligns across 8 bases. J gave up 0 bases and V 1 base, and 8 bases lay outside the gene matches. Germline CDR1 reads SGHAT; CDR2 reads FQNNGV. The CDR3 runs to 17 residues. CDR3 sequence: CASSLGGVAGLSYEQYF. DNA for the CDR3: TGTGCCAGCAGCTTAGGAGGGGTAGCGGGGCTCTCCTACGAGCAGTACTTC. The whole variable domain, remainder taken from reference TRBV11-2 and TRBJ2-7, is EAGVAQSPRYKIIEKRQSVAFWCNPISGHATLYWYQQILGQGPKLLIQFQNNGVVDDSQLPKDRFSAERLKGVDSTLKIQPAKLEDSAVYLCASSLGGVAGLSYEQYFGPGTRLTVT.

The chain employs TRBV11-2 and TRBJ2-7; D might be TRBD2 (5 bases). CDR1 SGHAT and CDR2 FQNNGV come from the germline V gene. V was pared by 1 base and J by 0 bases, with 13 bases between. The CDR3 is 16 residues long. The CDR3 region has the DNA TGTGCCAGCAGCTTAGTGCTAGCTAGGAGCTCCTACGAGCAGTACTTC. This codes for CASSLVLARSSYEQYF.

The V and J genes are TRBV10-1 and TRBJ1-1; 7 bases are shared with TRBD1. The CDR3 consists of 14 residues. Germline CDR1 and CDR2: WNHNN and SYGVQD (reference sequence). The ends lost 3 bases at V and 5 bases at J; junction bases unmatched: 6. DNA for the CDR3: TGCGCCAGCAGTGAAAGCCAGGGGGTAACTGAAGCTTTCTTT. This gives the protein CASSESQGVTEAFF.

This chain joins TRBV18 and TRBJ2-7; 7 nucleotides align to TRBD1. The CDR3 extends over 16 amino acids. V gave up 3 bases and J gave up 1 base; unmatched junction bases: 9. CDR1 and CDR2 from the germline V gene are KGHSH and LQKENI. The CDR3 sequence is CASSPIAGTASYEQYF. The CDR3 nucleotides read TGTGCCAGCTCACCCATCGCTGGGACAGCGTCCTACGAGCAGTACTTC.

The V call is TRBV29-1, the J call TRBJ1-1; unclear D gene. V lost 6 bases and J 0 bases, leaving 11 bases between the germline ends. The CDR3 has 13 residues. Looked up from germline, CDR1 is SQVTM and CDR2 is ANQGSEA. CDR3 sequence (DNA): TGCAGCGTCGAGACAAGCATGAACACTGAAGCTTTCTTT. Its protein is CSVETSMNTEAFF.

This sequence joins TRBV5-1 and TRBJ1-2, with 7 bases that match TRBD1. Germline CDR1 and CDR2: SGHRS and YFSETQ. Unmatched junction bases numbered 9, after V lost 4 bases and J lost 6 bases. The CDR3 loop spans 14 amino acids. For the CDR3, the DNA is TGCGCCAGCAGCCCTCCTACAGGGGCTAATGGCTACACCTTC. This translates into CASSPPTGANGYTF.

This clone was observed once. The rearrangement uses TRBV11-1 and TRBJ1-2, with 7 bases fitting TRBD1. Germline V gives CDR1 SGHAT, CDR2 FQDESV (reference sequence). V shed 5 bases, J shed 13 bases, and the junction held 16 bases outside the gene matches. CDR3 length: 14 residues. The CDR3 reads CASSRRGQLLYRTF. The CDR3 nucleotides are TGTGCCAGCAGCCGGAGGGGACAGCTCCTCTATCGCACCTTC.

V is TRBV27 and J is TRBJ2-2; tentative D call: TRBD2 (6 bases). The CDR3 is made up of 16 amino acids. Trimming removed 3 bases at V and 8 bases at J, with 19 bases between. The germline V gene has CDR1 MNHEY and CDR2 SMNVEV (reference sequence). In DNA form, the CDR3 reads TGTGCCAGCAGTTTGCGCGGGGCCAAGGGCTTTGGGGAGCTGTTTTTT. It translates to CASSLRGAKGFGELFF.

This clone was detected only a few times. The rearrangement joins TRBV7-2 to TRBJ2-7; a possible D gene is TRBD1 (6 bases). Germline-derived CDR1 and CDR2 are SGHTA and FQGNSA. This CDR3 has 13 amino acids. Trimming pared 5 bases from V and 5 bases from J, leaving 13 bases between. The CDR3, as DNA: TGTGCCAGCAGCAACAGGGCCCGCCACGAGCAGTACTTC. Translating gives CASSNRARHEQYF.

The chain employs TRBV30 and TRBJ2-2, with 10 bases identical to TRBD2. This CDR3 has 14 amino acids. Per the germline V gene, CDR1 is GTSNPN and CDR2 is SVGIG (reference sequence). V trimming: 7 bases; J trimming: 2 bases; junction bases outside the gene matches: 4. The CDR3 coding sequence is TGTGCCTCCAGGACTAGCGGTAACACCGGGGAGCTGTTTTTT. It codes for CASRTSGNTGELFF.

The chain links TRBV30 to TRBJ2-3; D perhaps matches TRBD2 (6 bases). The CDR3 length is 15 residues. Germline values: CDR1 GTSNPN, CDR2 SVGIG (reference sequence). Trimming left V 0 bases short and J 0 bases short, with 10 bases between. The CDR3, as DNA: TGTGCCTGGAGTGTTGGCGGGACTAGCACAGATACGCAGTATTTT. Its translation: CAWSVGGTSTDTQYF.

This clone was seen once. This chain uses TRBV11-2 with TRBJ1-1; the D is unclear. This CDR3 is 14 amino acids long. The V gene's germline CDR1 is SGHAT and CDR2 FQNNGV. The ends were cut back, 1 base at V and 1 base at J, with 7 bases in the middle. The CDR3 here is CASSLVTGNTEAFF. CDR3 coding DNA: TGTGCCAGCAGCTTAGTGACGGGGAACACTGAAGCTTTCTTT. The variable domain in full, with the rest retrieved from reference TRBV11-2 and TRBJ1-1, is EAGVAQSPRYKIIEKRQSVAFWCNPISGHATLYWYQQILGQGPKLLIQFQNNGVVDDSQLPKDRFSAERLKGVDSTLKIQPAKLEDSAVYLCASSLVTGNTEAFFGQGTRLTVV.

V is TRBV3-1 (or the pseudogene TRBV3-2) and J is TRBJ2-7; 7 nucleotides match TRBD1. The V gene end was trimmed by 5 bases and the J gene end by 5 bases; junction bases not matched to a gene: 15. The germline gives CDR1 LGHDT, CDR2 YNNKEL (reference sequence). The CDR3 length is 16 residues. CDR3 in DNA: TGTGCCAGCAGCGCAGGGGGTCCCTTCGTGTTAGACGAGCAGTACTTC. Amino acid sequence: CASSAGGPFVLDEQYF.

This chain links TRBV11-2 with TRBJ2-3; 9 bases agree with TRBD1. The germline CDR1 and CDR2 sequences are SGHAT and FQNNGV. The CDR3 spans 17 residues. V shed 1 base and J 4 bases; nucleotides not matched to a gene: 9. CDR3 coding DNA: TGTGCCAGCAGCTTAGCCTTACAGGGGGCAGGCGCAGATACGCAGTATTTT. Protein: CASSLALQGAGADTQYF.

The chain carries TRBV24-1 and TRBJ2-1; 7 bases align to TRBD1. Germline CDR1 reads KGHDR; CDR2 reads SFDVKD. The CDR3 sequence is 18 residues long. Unmatched junction bases numbered 18, after V lost 3 bases and J lost 8 bases. The CDR3 sequence is CATSDVYHRQGSGDEQFF. CDR3 DNA: TGTGCCACCAGTGATGTATACCACCGACAGGGAAGCGGAGATGAGCAGTTCTTC.

The J gene is TRBJ1-1, the V gene TRBV19; the D is unclear. From germline, CDR1 is LNHDA and CDR2 SQIVND (reference sequence). Between the trimmed V and J ends, which lost 5 bases and 0 bases, there was a span of 7 bases. This CDR3 comprises 13 residues. The CDR3 DNA sequence: TGTGCCAGTAGTCAAACGGTGAACACTGAAGCTTTCTTT. Protein product: CASSQTVNTEAFF.

This chain uses TRBV14 with TRBJ2-3; D is ambiguous. The CDR3 consists of 13 residues. Germline CDR1 is SGHDN and CDR2 is FVKESK. V was trimmed by 4 bases and J by 3 bases, leaving 8 bases between them. The chain's CDR3 is CASSLRLTDTQYF. CDR3 in DNA: TGTGCCAGCAGCCTTCGGTTGACAGATACGCAGTATTTT.

This chain links TRBV24-1 with TRBJ2-7; D possibly corresponds to TRBD2 (5 bases). There are 12 residues in the CDR3. CDR1 and CDR2 from the germline V gene are KGHDR and SFDVKD. Trimming removed 3 bases at V and 7 bases at J, with 9 bases between. CDR3 sequence (DNA): TGTGCCACCAGTGATCCTCGAGGGGAGCAGTACTTC. It specifies CATSDPRGEQYF.

The V call is TRBV9, the J call TRBJ2-7; TRBD2 matches at 12 bases. The CDR3 spans 15 residues. With V trimmed by 0 bases and J by 6 bases, 4 bases remained unmatched. Germline CDR1 SGDLS, CDR2 YYNGEE. Written as DNA, the CDR3 is TGTGCCAGCAGCGTAGACGCTAGCGGGGGGGCCGAGCAGTACTTC. Its protein product is CASSVDASGGAEQYF.